The rows below give T cell receptor beta chains drawn from one sample of a study of blood T cell repertoires in COVID-19. Assay used: immunoSEQ multiplex PCR; TCRdb lists only in-frame clones, some missing. The sample has some 80,000 clones, 70% to 90% seen once. The material sequenced was peripheral blood. These receptors were obtained from a man between 60 and 75 years old with COVID-19, enrolled during active disease. The CDR3 runs from the conserved cysteine through the conserved F or W. A D gene is named only where the DNA matches it firmly. Size tells how often a clone was seen (once, few, many) or the class of an expanded clone, and some rows leave it out.

TRBV6-5	-	-	11	TRBJ1-1	TGTGCCAGCAGGGAGGAGGATTTCGCTTTCTTT	CASREEDFAFF
TRBV4-2	-	-	16	TRBJ2-5	TGTGCCAGCAGCCAAGGGGGACGGAGGGCAAAAGAGACCCAGTACTTC	CASSQGGRRAKETQYF
TRBV13	-	-	16	TRBJ2-5	TGTGCCAGCAGTTCCCACCAAGCGGCAGGTATAGAGACCCAGTACTTC	CASSSHQAAGIETQYF
TRBV11-2	-	TRBD1	15	TRBJ2-2	TGTGCCAGCAGCCCGAGGACAGGGAACACCGGGGAGCTGTTTTTT	CASSPRTGNTGELFF
TRBV28	-	TRBD1	14	TRBJ2-7	TGTGCCAGCAGTTCACAGGGGTCTGTGGTCGAGCAGTACTTC	CASSSQGSVVEQYF
TRBV6-1	-	-	16	TRBJ2-2	TGTGCCAGCAGTGAAAGGGAGGGGGCGAACACCGGGGAGCTGTTTTTT	CASSEREGANTGELFF
TRBV6-5	-	-	16	TRBJ1-4	TGTGCCAGCAGTTACTCGATGAATCGAGGATATGAAAAACTGTTTTTT	CASSYSMNRGYEKLFF
TRBV9	-	-	18	TRBJ2-3	TGTGCCAGCAGCCGCGGGTCAGGCGGAGGAGGACTCACAGATACGCAGTATTTT	CASSRGSGGGGLTDTQYF
TRBV11-2	-	-	17	TRBJ2-2	TGTGCCAGCAGCCGTTCCTGGGGCGGGGTAAACACCGGGGAGCTGTTTTTT	CASSRSWGGVNTGELFF
TRBV7-9	-	TRBD1	16	TRBJ1-2	TGTGCCAGCAGCTTAGGAGGGGACAGCCTTATACATGGCTACACCTTC	CASSLGGDSLIHGYTF
TRBV28	-	-	14	TRBJ2-1	TGTGCCAGCAGACAGGGAGTCGCCTACAATGAGCAGTTCTTC	CASRQGVAYNEQFF
TRBV6-6	-	TRBD1	20	TRBJ1-1	TGTGCCAGCAGTCGTTACGGGACAGGGTTTTGGGCAATCCTGAACACTGAAGCTTTCTTT	CASSRYGTGFWAILNTEAFF
TRBV7-9	once	-	13	TRBJ2-1	TGTGCCAGCAGCTTAGGGGGCCTCAATGAGCAGTTCTTC	CASSLGGLNEQFF
TRBV24-1	-	-	16	TRBJ2-6	TGTGCCACCAGTGAGGACAGTCCCTCTGGGGCCAACGTCCTGACTTTC	CATSEDSPSGANVLTF
TRBV27	once	-	16	TRBJ1-3	TGTGCCAGCAGTTTATCGTACCGGTTATCTGGAAACACCATATATTTT	CASSLSYRLSGNTIYF
TRBV14	-	TRBD1	15	TRBJ1-1	TGTGCCAGCAGCCAAGAAGGGACAGGGATAACTGAAGCTTTCTTT	CASSQEGTGITEAFF
TRBV7-9	-	TRBD2	14	TRBJ2-1	TGTGCCAGCAGCGCTAGCGGGAGTCAGAATGAGCAGTTCTTC	CASSASGSQNEQFF
TRBV28	-	-	17	TRBJ1-1	TGTGCCAGCAGTCTCTTTTTGCGGGACCCCGAGAACACTGAAGCTTTCTTT	CASSLFLRDPENTEAFF
TRBV2	-	-	12	TRBJ2-7	TGTGCCAGCAGACGACAGGCCTACGAGCAGTACTTC	CASRRQAYEQYF
TRBV18	-	TRBD1	15	TRBJ2-7	TGTGCCAGCTCACCCCCGGGACAGGGGTCCTACGAGCAGTACTTC	CASSPPGQGSYEQYF
TRBV2	-	-	14	TRBJ2-1	TGTGCCAGCAAACAGGAGAGCTCCTACAATGAGCAGTTCTTC	CASKQESSYNEQFF
TRBV4-2	-	-	13	TRBJ1-5	TGTGCCAGCAGCCAAGGGGGCCATCAGCCCCAGCATTTT	CASSQGGHQPQHF
TRBV28	few	-	13	TRBJ1-5	TGTGCCAGCAGTTTAATCACTGCTCAGCCCCAGCATTTT	CASSLITAQPQHF
TRBV6-5	-	TRBD1	14	TRBJ2-5	TGTGCCAGCAGACTACAGGGGGGCCAAGAGACCCAGTACTTC	CASRLQGGQETQYF
TRBV19	-	-	13	TRBJ1-5	TGTGCCAGTACTACCCTTAGCAATCAGCCCCAGCATTTT	CASTTLSNQPQHF
TRBV12-3/TRBV12-4	-	-	11	TRBJ1-2	TGTGCCAGCGGCACTAACTATGGCTACACCTTC	CASGTNYGYTF
TRBV6-5	-	TRBD2	14	TRBJ2-3	TGTGCCAGCAGGACTAGCGGGGCGTGGGATACGCAGTATTTT	CASRTSGAWDTQYF
TRBV3-1/TRBV3-2	-	-	16	TRBJ1-1	TGTGCCAGCAGCCAAGATTCATTTGAGACTCGCACTGAAGCTTTCTTT	CASSQDSFETRTEAFF
TRBV6-6	-	TRBD1	16	TRBJ1-5	TGTGCCAGCAGCCACTCGGGACAGGGGGGCAATCAGCCCCAGCATTTT	CASSHSGQGGNQPQHF
TRBV5-4	-	TRBD2	16	TRBJ2-2	TGTGCCAGCAGCTTGCAAGCGGGGGGGGAAACCGGGGAGCTGTTTTTT	CASSLQAGGETGELFF
TRBV29-1	once	TRBD1	13	TRBJ1-5	TGCAGCGTCGGACAGGGAGGGGATCAGCCCCAGCATTTT	CSVGQGGDQPQHF
TRBV9	-	-	13	TRBJ1-3	TGTGCCAGCAGCAGTGGGGGGTACGGCACCATATATTTT	CASSSGGYGTIYF
TRBV3-1/TRBV3-2	-	TRBD2	16	TRBJ2-5	TGTGCCAGCAGCCAAGATCCGGCGGGGGTGGGGGAGACCCAGTACTTC	CASSQDPAGVGETQYF
TRBV27	-	-	15	TRBJ2-7	TGTGCCAGCCGACTATTAGGGGGACCCGACTACGAGCAGTACTTC	CASRLLGGPDYEQYF
TRBV25-1	once	-	14	TRBJ2-2	TGTGCCAGCAGTGCTATCGCGAACACCGGGGAGCTGTTTTTT	CASSAIANTGELFF
TRBV5-1	few	-	15	TRBJ2-7	TGCGCCAGCAGCTTGGGTCTAGCGACTACCTACGAGCAGTACTTC	CASSLGLATTYEQYF
TRBV19	few	-	13	TRBJ1-2	TGTGCCAGTAATACACAGGGCTACTATGGCTACACCTTC	CASNTQGYYGYTF
TRBV4-1	-	TRBD2	15	TRBJ2-7	TGCGCCAGCAGCCAAGCTAGCGGGAGGGTAAACGAGCAGTACTTC	CASSQASGRVNEQYF
TRBV4-1	-	TRBD2	18	TRBJ2-1	TGCGCCAGCAGCCAAGGTACCTTTAGCGGGAGTTCCTTCGATGAGCAGTTCTTC	CASSQGTFSGSSFDEQFF
TRBV5-4	-	-	13	TRBJ2-7	TGTGCCAGCAGCTTAGCAGGGCACTACGAGCAGTACTTC	CASSLAGHYEQYF
TRBV19	-	-	13	TRBJ1-5	TGTGCCAGTAGTACAGGGTGGCGTCAGCCCCAGCATTTT	CASSTGWRQPQHF
TRBV15	few	-	15	TRBJ1-3	TGTGCCACCTCGAGCGGGGAAGTCTCTGGAAACACCATATATTTT	CATSSGEVSGNTIYF
TRBV3-1/TRBV3-2	-	-	15	TRBJ1-2	TGTGCCAGCAGCCAAGATGATATTTCAGGGTATGGCTACACCTTC	CASSQDDISGYGYTF
TRBV3-1/TRBV3-2	-	-	12	TRBJ2-3	TGTGCCAGCAGCCAAGGCGCGGGTACGCAGTATTTT	CASSQGAGTQYF
TRBV13	-	TRBD2	18	TRBJ2-1	TGTGCCAGCAGCTTCCTACCTAGCGGAACCGGCTCCTACAATGAGCAGTTCTTC	CASSFLPSGTGSYNEQFF
TRBV20-1	-	-	15	TRBJ1-5	TGCAGTGCTAGTTCACTGATTCGAAGCGATCAGCCCCAGCATTTT	CSASSLIRSDQPQHF
TRBV3-1/TRBV3-2	-	-	15	TRBJ2-7	TGTGCCAGCAGCCCAACCGGGGGAGATGACTACGAGCAGTACTTC	CASSPTGGDDYEQYF
TRBV19	-	TRBD1	14	TRBJ1-2	TGTGCCAGTAGTATAACCGGGACAGGGGATGGCTACACCTTC	CASSITGTGDGYTF
TRBV11-2	-	TRBD1	15	TRBJ2-7	TGTGCCAGCAGCCGGGACCGGGACAGGGGTTACGAGCAGTACTTC	CASSRDRDRGYEQYF